This paragraph covers one T cell receptor beta chain sequence. Its antigen is not identified. The CDR3 length is 14 residues. Trimming cost V 5 bases and J 4 bases; bases outside gene matches: 6. CDR1 and CDR2 (germline): SGHNT, YENEEA. The method was immunoSEQ multiplex PCR; TCRdb's version includes in-frame clones alone and lacks a portion of them. The sample records 150,000 to 200,000 clones, about nine tenths being singletons. This sample was included in a study of T cell responses to AZD1222 COVID-19 vaccine. Study-level points and caveats: It was only a handful of AZD1222 recipients who were seropositive at baseline.

This sequence joins TRBV11-3 and TRBJ2-7; TRBD1 matches at 9 bases. This clonotype was obtained from an adult in good health. The sequencing used peripheral blood, collected on day 0 of MenACWY control vaccination. CDR3 in DNA: TGTGCCAGCAGCGACACCGGGACAGGGTACGAGCAGTACTTC. Translated: CASSDTGTGYEQYF.